The 21 T cell receptor beta chains in this list originate from one sample, sequenced in a study of blood T cell repertoires in COVID-19. The assay was immunoSEQ multiplex PCR, and TCRdb's table has in-frame clones only and misses some. The sample includes 350,000 to 450,000 clones, 90% to 95% of them seen just once. The specimen was PBMCs or T cells enriched from blood (not recorded which). These receptors all come from a woman aged 35 to 49 who had been exposed to COVID-19.

The V gene is TRBV5-1, the J gene TRBJ2-1; the match to TRBD1 covers 10 bases. The CDR3 runs to 15 residues. After removal of 3 bases from V and 3 bases from J, the junction contained 3 bases not matched to a gene. Germline CDR1 SGHRS, CDR2 YFSETQ. The CDR3 sequence is CASSSWTGGYNEQFF. Written as DNA, the CDR3 is TGCGCCAGCAGCTCTTGGACAGGGGGCTACAATGAGCAGTTCTTC.

The chain combines TRBV6-2 or TRBV6-3 with TRBJ1-2; 10 nucleotides align to TRBD1. This CDR3 comprises 15 residues. V shed 3 bases, J shed 2 bases, and the junction held 3 bases outside the gene matches. From germline, CDR1 is MNHEY and CDR2 SVGEGT. CDR3 region: CASSYLGQGNYGYTF. CDR3 nucleotides: TGTGCCAGCAGTTATCTGGGACAGGGGAACTATGGCTACACCTTC.

J is TRBJ2-5 and V is TRBV24-1; D may be TRBD1 (5 bases). The V end lost 5 bases, the J end lost 4 bases, and 19 bases lay between the germline ends. The CDR3 contains 16 residues. Germline lookup yields CDR1 KGHDR and CDR2 SFDVKD. The chain's CDR3 is CATSGPDGHARETQYF. In nucleotides, the CDR3 is TGTGCCACCAGTGGGCCGGACGGACACGCGCGAGAGACCCAGTACTTC.

This chain connects TRBV27 to TRBJ1-1; D gene uncertain. The germline V gene encodes CDR1 MNHEY and CDR2 SMNVEV (reference sequence). The CDR3 has 14 amino acids. Trimming stripped 5 bases from V and 0 bases from J, with 10 bases between. The DNA for the CDR3 is TGTGCCAGCAGTGTCGACACCATGAACACTGAAGCTTTCTTT. Residues: CASSVDTMNTEAFF.

The chain has TRBV7-8 and TRBJ1-1; D unresolved. This CDR3 contains 15 residues. Deletions cut 5 bases from V and 4 bases from J, with 17 bases between. CDR1 is SGHVS and CDR2 is FQNEAQ in the germline V gene. The CDR3 sequence: CASSPDRWAVTEAFF. In DNA form, the CDR3 reads TGTGCCAGCAGCCCAGATCGTTGGGCAGTCACTGAAGCTTTCTTT.

The rearrangement uses TRBV29-1 and TRBJ2-3; 13 bases fit TRBD2. Germline V gene lookup returns CDR1 SQVTM and CDR2 ANQGSEA. CDR3 length equals 14 residues. With V trimmed by 6 bases and J by 2 bases, 2 bases remained unmatched. The CDR3 spells CSVGLAGTTDTQYF. Written as DNA, the CDR3 is TGCAGCGTGGGACTAGCGGGAACCACAGATACGCAGTATTTT.

The chain uses TRBV30 and TRBJ1-2; D might be TRBD1 (6 bases). The CDR3 contains 13 residues. V lost 5 bases, J lost 6 bases, and 16 bases lay in between. The germline gives CDR1 GTSNPN, CDR2 SVGIG (reference sequence). The CDR3 sequence: CAWYAGTTNGYTF. The CDR3 DNA sequence: TGTGCCTGGTACGCCGGGACAACGAATGGCTACACCTTC.

The rearrangement joins TRBV24-1 to TRBJ1-2; a weak D match, TRBD1 (5 bases). CDR1 and CDR2 from the germline V gene are KGHDR and SFDVKD. The CDR3 length is 14 residues. Deletions cut 2 bases from V and 3 bases from J, with 9 bases between. CDR3 in amino acids: CATSDWGRHYGYTF. The CDR3 DNA sequence: TGTGCCACCAGTGATTGGGGCAGGCACTATGGCTACACCTTC.

This clone has at least ten counts. Here the CDR3 DNA reads TGTGCCAGCAGCTTGGCAGGGGCTGGACCTGGCTACACCTTC. It codes for CASSLAGAGPGYTF. The V call is TRBV5-8, the J call TRBJ1-2; D is perhaps TRBD1 (6 bases). V was cut by 0 bases and J by 7 bases, with 13 bases left in between. The CDR3 sequence is 14 residues long. Per germline, CDR1 SGHTS and CDR2 YDEGEE.

This chain uses TRBV7-8 with TRBJ1-1, with TRBD1 identical over 7 bases. Germline-derived CDR1 and CDR2 are SGHVS and FQNEAQ. The CDR3 consists of 15 residues. The V and J ends lost 7 bases and 2 bases, in that order; junction bases with no gene match: 10. DNA of the CDR3: TGTGCCAGCACCAATCTGGGGACAGCTAACACTGAAGCTTTCTTT. Its translation is CASTNLGTANTEAFF.

The chain carries TRBV12-3 or TRBV12-4 and TRBJ1-1; weak D call: TRBD1 (5 bases). Trimming cost V 8 bases and J 5 bases, with 15 bases left between them. This CDR3 is 13 amino acids long. The CDR3 protein is CASRLGGKTEAFF. The CDR3 coding sequence is TGTGCCAGCCGGCTGGGGGGAAAAACTGAAGCTTTCTTT.

The V gene is TRBV6-5, the J gene TRBJ2-1; D is undetermined. CDR3 length: 15 residues. Germline V gene lookup returns CDR1 MNHEY and CDR2 SVGAGI. Trimming removed 5 bases from V and 0 bases from J, with 11 bases in between. CDR3 DNA: TGTGCCAGCAGTCCAATTGTCGGCTCCTACAATGAGCAGTTCTTC. This sequence encodes CASSPIVGSYNEQFF.

V and J are TRBV7-9 and TRBJ1-1; 9 bases align to TRBD1. Germline V CDR1 and CDR2: SEHNR, FQNEAQ (reference sequence). This CDR3 region has 18 residues. Germline trimming cut 3 bases from V and 0 bases from J; bases unmatched to any gene: 11. CDR3 region: CASSLDGTGKIMNTEAFF. The CDR3, as DNA: TGTGCCAGCAGCTTGGACGGGACAGGGAAAATCATGAACACTGAAGCTTTCTTT. Supplemented by reference TRBV7-9 and TRBJ1-1, the full variable domain reads DTGVSQNPRHKITKRGQNVTFRCDPISEHNRLYWYRQTLGQGPEFLTYFQNEAQLEKSRLLSDRFSAERPKGSFSTLEIQRTEQGDSAMYLCASSLDGTGKIMNTEAFFGQGTRLTVV.

The chain employs TRBV19 and TRBJ1-5; D ambiguous. Between the trimmed V and J ends, which lost 1 base and 1 base, there was a span of 8 bases. CDR1 is LNHDA and CDR2 is SQIVND in the germline V gene (reference sequence). This CDR3 spans 15 amino acids. The CDR3 bases are TGTGCCAGTAGTATAGTTCAGGCCAGCAATCAGCCCCAGCATTTT. Translated: CASSIVQASNQPQHF.

The gene calls are TRBV19 and TRBJ1-1; maybe TRBD1 (6 bases). The germline gives CDR1 LNHDA, CDR2 SQIVND (reference sequence). CDR3 size: 20 residues. The V end was cut by 1 base, the J end by 4 bases, with 28 bases between. The CDR3 reads CASSIVGTGGRQVVGTEAFF. CDR3 DNA: TGTGCCAGTAGTATAGTTGGAACAGGCGGTCGACAGGTCGTGGGCACTGAAGCTTTCTTT.

The chain recombines TRBV19 with TRBJ2-7; D not resolved. The CDR3 totals 14 residues. Germline CDR1 and CDR2: LNHDA and SQIVND (reference sequence). Between the trimmed V and J ends, which lost 3 bases and 0 bases, there was a span of 9 bases. The CDR3 nucleotides are TGTGCCAGTAGTATTGCTGCGAACTCCTACGAGCAGTACTTC. It yields the protein CASSIAANSYEQYF.

The chain joins TRBV10-3 to TRBJ2-7, with 9 bases that match TRBD1. The CDR3 length is 15 residues. Germline lookup yields CDR1 ENHRY and CDR2 SYGVKD. V lost 6 bases, J lost 4 bases, and 10 bases stayed unmatched. The CDR3 DNA reads as TGTGCCATCAGGGAGGGGACAGGGAGTGGGTACGAGCAGTACTTC. It specifies CAIREGTGSGYEQYF.

The chain has TRBV18 and TRBJ2-5; D may be TRBD1 (5 bases). CDR3 length: 15 residues. V lost 1 base, J lost 1 base, and 10 bases lay in between. Germline CDR1 KGHSH, CDR2 LQKENI. In DNA form, the CDR3 reads TGTGCCAGCTCACCACGGCAGGGTACCCAAGAGACCCAGTACTTC. It yields the protein CASSPRQGTQETQYF.

The chain combines TRBV19 with TRBJ1-4; D remains unclear. Germline V lookup: CDR1 LNHDA, CDR2 SQIVND (reference sequence). The CDR3 length is 15 residues. With 4 bases removed from V and 3 bases from J, the gap between germline ends came to 12 bases. CDR3 bases: TGTGCCAGTAGTAGGCGCGCGGGCTCTAATGAAAAACTGTTTTTT. It specifies CASSRRAGSNEKLFF.

The gene calls are TRBV19 and TRBJ1-2, with a possible D match to TRBD1 (5 bases). V shed 5 bases and J shed 1 base, with 11 bases lying between them. Germline CDR1 reads LNHDA; CDR2 reads SQIVND (reference sequence). The CDR3 sequence is 14 residues long. CDR3 sequence (DNA): TGTGCCAGTAGTTCGGGACTGCTTAACTATGGCTACACCTTC. It encodes CASSSGLLNYGYTF.

This sequence joins TRBV5-1 and TRBJ1-5; 8 bases are shared with TRBD1. From germline, CDR1 is SGHRS and CDR2 YFSETQ. This CDR3 is 17 amino acids long. V shed 1 base and J 5 bases; nucleotides not matched to a gene: 11. The CDR3 DNA sequence: TGCGCCAGCAGCTTGAACCCCACAGGGGGAGGGCATCAGCCCCAGCATTTT. Its translation is CASSLNPTGGGHQPQHF.